Each of the 29 T cell receptor beta chains below was sequenced from the same sample in a study of beta chain features in type 1 diabetes. Of the isolated RNA, all was reverse transcribed, and so the sequenced material was expressed TCRB transcripts. Sequencing used immunoSEQ multiplex PCR; TCRdb keeps in-frame clones, though not all of them. The sample shows 300,000 to 350,000 clones, around 8% of them seen only once. The sample consisted of central memory CD4+ T cells from blood. These receptors were collected from a woman in her late teens or twenties in good health.

This clone was detected only a few times. The J gene is TRBJ2-1, the V gene TRBV5-6; the match to TRBD2 covers 12 bases. The V and J ends lost 4 bases and 4 bases, in that order; junction bases with no gene match: 3. This CDR3 is 15 amino acids long. Germline-derived CDR1 and CDR2 are SGHDT and YYEEEE. DNA for the CDR3: TGTGCCAGCAGCCGCGGACTAGCGGGGTACAATGAGCAGTTCTTC. Its translation is CASSRGLAGYNEQFF.

This clone occurred a few times. The chain is built from TRBV4-3 and TRBJ1-2; the D gene is possibly TRBD1 (6 bases). The CDR3 totals 14 residues. Germline values: CDR1 LGHNA, CDR2 YSLEER. V shed 0 bases and J shed 6 bases, with 11 bases lying between them. The chain's CDR3 is CASSQEGGVNGYTF. As DNA, the CDR3 is TGCGCCAGCAGCCAAGAAGGGGGGGTTAATGGCTACACCTTC.

This clone came up a few times. The chain joins TRBV2 to TRBJ1-4, with 12 bases aligning to TRBD1. Germline assignment: CDR1 SNHLY and CDR2 FYNNEI. V dropped 6 bases and J dropped 8; count of bases not matched to a gene: 10. The CDR3 is made up of 16 amino acids. The chain's CDR3 is CASRGGQGAPGEKLFF. CDR3 in DNA: TGTGCCAGCAGAGGGGGACAGGGGGCGCCTGGAGAAAAACTGTTTTTT.

In its sample, this clone was seen a few times. This chain links TRBV7-9 with TRBJ1-1; no reliable D call. The CDR3 consists of 14 residues. The V end was cut by 4 bases, the J end by 1 base, with 10 bases between. CDR1 and CDR2 from the germline V gene are SEHNR and FQNEAQ (reference sequence). The CDR3 here is CASSSGRSNTEAFF. The CDR3 nucleotides read TGTGCCAGCAGCTCGGGCAGGTCGAACACTGAAGCTTTCTTT.

The chain couples TRBV6-1 to TRBJ2-7; TRBD2 might be the D (5 bases). The CDR3 is made up of 15 amino acids. Germline CDR1 and CDR2: MNHNS and SASEGT. Trimming took off 2 bases at V and 4 bases at J, with 15 bases between the two ends. The CDR3 DNA follows: TGTGCCAGCAGTGAAAGCACTATCCTAGCTTACGAGCAGTACTTC. Encoded protein: CASSESTILAYEQYF.

This rearrangement joins TRBV2 to TRBJ1-2; D is perhaps TRBD1 (5 bases). V was cut by 8 bases and J by 6 bases, with 16 bases left in between. CDR3 length: 13 residues. Germline V gene sequence: CDR1 SNHLY, CDR2 FYNNEI. CDR3 loop: CASSAGFADGYTF. The CDR3 DNA follows: TGTGCCAGCTCGGCAGGGTTTGCGGATGGCTACACCTTC.

A few counts support this clone. The chain carries TRBV18 and TRBJ2-5, with D perhaps matching TRBD1 or TRBD2 (5 bases each). The CDR3 consists of 14 residues. Between the trimmed V and J ends, which lost 2 bases and 5 bases, there was a span of 12 bases. The V gene's germline CDR1 is KGHSH and CDR2 LQKENI. The CDR3 reads CASSPTGAEETQYF. The CDR3 DNA sequence: TGTGCCAGCTCACCAACCGGGGCTGAGGAGACCCAGTACTTC.

This clone was seen a handful of times. The chain is built from TRBV2 and TRBJ2-5; perhaps TRBD2 as D (5 bases). V shed 4 bases and J shed 3 bases, with 12 bases lying between them. The CDR3 is 14 amino acids. The germline V gene has CDR1 SNHLY and CDR2 FYNNEI. The CDR3: CASSAGVGEETQYF. The CDR3 DNA sequence: TGTGCCAGCAGTGCCGGGGTCGGAGAAGAGACCCAGTACTTC.

This clone occurred a few times. The chain carries TRBV28 and TRBJ2-7; 8 nucleotides match TRBD1. The germline CDR1 and CDR2 sequences are MDHEN and SYDVKM. The CDR3 is made up of 15 amino acids. Trimming removed 3 bases from V and 2 bases from J; junction bases left unmatched: 6. CDR3 nucleotides: TGTGCCAGCAGTTTGGTCAGGGGGCCCACCTACGAGCAGTACTTC. This encodes CASSLVRGPTYEQYF.

This clone was picked up a small number of times. This rearrangement joins TRBV29-1 to TRBJ2-7; 12 bases match TRBD2. Germline V lookup: CDR1 SQVTM, CDR2 ANQGSEA. The junction had 6 bases not matched to a gene; V was cut back by 6 bases and J by 3 bases. The CDR3 sequence is 14 residues long. The DNA of the CDR3 is TGCAGCGTGTCCGGGACTAGCGGGCGCTACGAGCAGTACTTC. This gives the protein CSVSGTSGRYEQYF.

This clone was seen more than once but under ten times. The genes are TRBV5-1 and TRBJ1-5; D uncertain. The V gene's germline CDR1 is SGHRS and CDR2 YFSETQ. There are 13 residues in the CDR3. V lost 2 bases to trimming and J lost 5 bases, with 8 bases between them. The CDR3 region is CASSFDTDQPQHF. For the CDR3, the DNA is TGCGCCAGCAGCTTTGACACTGATCAGCCCCAGCATTTT.

This clone has a handful of counts. The chain combines TRBV28 with TRBJ2-1, with 10 bases lining up with TRBD2. Per germline, CDR1 MDHEN and CDR2 SYDVKM. Trimming at V came to 5 bases and at J to 7 bases, leaving 5 bases not matched to a gene. This CDR3 contains 14 residues. CDR3 DNA sequence: TGTGCCAGCAGTAGTCCTAGCGGGAGTAATGAGCAGTTCTTC. Protein: CASSSPSGSNEQFF.

This chain's CDR3 is CASSVGGSGIVTGELFF. The CDR3 DNA reads TGTGCCAGCAGCGTAGGGGGTAGCGGGATAGTCACCGGGGAGCTGTTTTTT. The chain employs TRBV9 and TRBJ2-2; TRBD2 matches at 8 bases. This CDR3 has 17 amino acids. V trimming: 0 bases; J trimming: 4 bases; junction bases outside the gene matches: 8. Germline V gives CDR1 SGDLS, CDR2 YYNGEE.

This clone was picked up a small number of times. The rearrangement uses TRBV4-2 and TRBJ2-2; a possible D gene is TRBD2 (6 bases). Germline lookup yields CDR1 LGHNA and CDR2 YNFKEQ. Trimming cost V 3 bases and J 3 bases, with 14 bases left between them. This CDR3 spans 16 amino acids. The CDR3 DNA reads TGTGCCAGCAGCCACCGACCCCAGCGGGACACCGGGGAGCTGTTTTTT. Translation gives CASSHRPQRDTGELFF.

This clone has more than one count but fewer than ten. This chain joins TRBV11-2 and TRBJ2-7; the D is unclear. The CDR3 has 12 amino acids. Per germline, CDR1 SGHAT and CDR2 FQNNGV. Trimming took off 4 bases at V and 4 bases at J, with 8 bases between the two ends. The CDR3 reads CASSSFGYEQYF. As DNA, the CDR3 is TGTGCCAGCAGCTCCTTTGGGTACGAGCAGTACTTC.

This clone showed up just a few times. The gene calls are TRBV5-4 and TRBJ2-5, with 10 bases that match TRBD2. V gave up 5 bases and J gave up 5 bases; unmatched junction bases: 6. The CDR3 runs 14 residues. Germline-derived CDR1 and CDR2 are SGHNT and YYREEE (reference sequence). This CDR3 reads CASSRGLATETQYF. The DNA for the CDR3 is TGTGCCAGCAGTAGGGGACTAGCGACGGAGACCCAGTACTTC.

The chain employs TRBV27 and TRBJ2-3; no firm D call. V lost 5 bases and J 2 bases, leaving 5 bases between the germline ends. Germline V gene sequence: CDR1 MNHEY, CDR2 SMNVEV (reference sequence). This CDR3 region has 12 residues. In nucleotides, the CDR3 is TGTGCCAGCAGTCTAACCACAGATACGCAGTATTTT. Protein: CASSLTTDTQYF.

For this clone: Other DNA sequences in this specimen translate into the identical CDR3. The chain employs TRBV28 and TRBJ2-2; no firm D call. The germline V gene encodes CDR1 MDHEN and CDR2 SYDVKM. Deletions cut 5 bases from V and 2 bases from J, with 6 bases between. This CDR3 spans 13 amino acids. Here the CDR3 DNA reads TGTGCCAGCAGTCTAAGAAACACCGGGGAGCTGTTTTTT. Amino acid sequence: CASSLRNTGELFF. The full variable domain, rest sourced from reference TRBV28 and TRBJ2-2, is DVKVTQSSRYLVKRTGEKVFLECVQDMDHENMFWYRQDPGLGLRLIYFSYDVKMKEKGDIPEGYSVSREKKERFSLILESASTNQTSMYLCASSLRNTGELFFGEGSRLTVL.

On this clone itself: Given a much more abundant clone one base away, this may be a read error. The gene calls are TRBV9 and TRBJ2-2, with a tentative D call TRBD2 (6 bases). V was cut by 0 bases and J by 4 bases, with 7 bases left in between. The CDR3 extends over 14 amino acids. CDR1 SGDLS and CDR2 YYNGEE come from the germline V gene. The CDR3 region is CASSVVGGTGELFF. The CDR3 DNA reads as TGTGCCAGCAGCGTAGTCGGGGGCACCGGGGAGCTGTTTTTT. The full variable domain, completed using reference TRBV9 and TRBJ2-2, is DSGVTQTPKHLITATGQRVTLRCSPRSGDLSVYWYQQSLDQGLQFLIQYYNGEERAKGNILERFSAQQFPDLHSELNLSSLELGDSALYFCASSVVGGTGELFFGEGSRLTVL.

The chain joins TRBV4-2 to TRBJ2-6; D call uncertain. The V end was cut by 4 bases, the J end by 0 bases, with 13 bases between. From germline, CDR1 is LGHNA and CDR2 YNFKEQ. There are 17 residues in the CDR3. CDR3 region: CASSPYLGNSGANVLTF. Here the CDR3 DNA reads TGTGCCAGCAGCCCCTATCTAGGCAACTCTGGGGCCAACGTCCTGACTTTC.

The genes are TRBV2 and TRBJ2-3, with 8 positions matching TRBD2. V lost 6 bases, J lost 1 base, and 3 bases stayed unmatched. Germline CDR1 and CDR2: SNHLY and FYNNEI. This CDR3 spans 14 amino acids. The CDR3, as DNA: TGTGCCAGCAGGGCGACTAGCGGCACAGATACGCAGTATTTT. Residues: CASRATSGTDTQYF.

The chain links TRBV2 to TRBJ1-5; 7 nucleotides line up with TRBD1. Germline assignment: CDR1 SNHLY and CDR2 FYNNEI. The trim removed 7 bases at V and 5 bases at J, leaving 5 bases unmatched. The CDR3 sequence is 13 residues long. The CDR3 is CASMGQIHQPQHF. DNA of the CDR3: TGTGCCAGCATGGGACAGATTCATCAGCCCCAGCATTTT.

This clone was counted at least ten times. This chain joins TRBV5-4 and TRBJ2-1; no clear D gene. This CDR3 has 14 residues. V lost 4 bases and J 6 bases, leaving 14 bases between the germline ends. CDR1 and CDR2 (germline): SGHNT, YYREEE (reference sequence). CDR3 region: CASSLGNWGNEQFF. In DNA form, the CDR3 reads TGTGCCAGCAGCCTCGGAAACTGGGGCAATGAGCAGTTCTTC. The variable domain in full, completed from reference TRBV5-4 and TRBJ2-1, reads ETGVTQSPTHLIKTRGQQVTLRCSSQSGHNTVSWYQQALGQGPQFIFQYYREEENGRGNFPPRFSGLQFPNYSSELNVNALELDDSALYLCASSLGNWGNEQFFGPGTRLTVL.

This clone showed up just a few times. The chain links TRBV2 to TRBJ2-5; D is perhaps TRBD1 (5 bases). CDR1 is SNHLY, CDR2 FYNNEI, per germline. This CDR3 is 11 amino acids long. V lost 7 bases, J lost 6 bases, and 9 bases lay in between. Here the CDR3 DNA reads TGTGCCAGCAAAGGGGCGAAGACCCAGTACTTC. As protein: CASKGAKTQYF.

This clone was observed a few times. The CDR3 protein is CASSLAAIADTQYF. The CDR3 nucleotides are TGTGCCAGCAGCTTAGCTGCGATCGCAGATACGCAGTATTTT. The genes are TRBV7-2 and TRBJ2-3; D gene ambiguous. V gave up 0 bases and J gave up 4 bases, with 8 bases separating them. The V gene's germline CDR1 is SGHTA and CDR2 FQGNSA. The CDR3 totals 14 residues.

At least ten counts were recorded for this clone. V usage is TRBV9 and J usage is TRBJ2-3; D is possibly TRBD2 (5 bases). Trimming cost V 3 bases and J 3 bases, with 8 bases left between them. This CDR3 region has 13 residues. Germline loops: CDR1 SGDLS, CDR2 YYNGEE. CDR3 amino acids: CASSGGSTDTQYF. The CDR3 DNA reads TGTGCCAGCAGCGGAGGGAGTACAGATACGCAGTATTTT.

This clone has only a few counts. V gene TRBV19 combines with J gene TRBJ2-4; D remains unclear. Germline lookup yields CDR1 LNHDA and CDR2 SQIVND (reference sequence). The germline V and J ends were trimmed by 3 bases and 4 bases, with 7 bases remaining between them. This CDR3 has 13 residues. The CDR3 protein is CASSIGQKNIQYF. The CDR3 nucleotides read TGTGCCAGTAGTATCGGGCAAAAAAACATTCAGTACTTC.

This clone was detected a few times. The V call is TRBV18, the J call TRBJ2-1; D is possibly TRBD2 (5 bases). Germline V lookup: CDR1 KGHSH, CDR2 LQKENI. The CDR3 runs 17 residues. Trimming cost V 2 bases and J 6 bases, with 20 bases left between them. CDR3 nucleotides: TGTGCCAGCTCACCAGGCTTTGGCGGGTCCAGTACCAATGAGCAGTTCTTC. It specifies CASSPGFGGSSTNEQFF.

The V call is TRBV11-2, the J call TRBJ1-4; weak D call: TRBD1 (5 bases). Germline V gene lookup returns CDR1 SGHAT and CDR2 FQNNGV. The CDR3 consists of 16 residues. Between the trimmed V and J ends, which lost 5 bases and 5 bases, there was a span of 18 bases. The CDR3 coding sequence is TGTGCCAGCAGCGGTCTGCAGGGAAGACCCAATGAAAAACTGTTTTTT. Translating gives CASSGLQGRPNEKLFF.